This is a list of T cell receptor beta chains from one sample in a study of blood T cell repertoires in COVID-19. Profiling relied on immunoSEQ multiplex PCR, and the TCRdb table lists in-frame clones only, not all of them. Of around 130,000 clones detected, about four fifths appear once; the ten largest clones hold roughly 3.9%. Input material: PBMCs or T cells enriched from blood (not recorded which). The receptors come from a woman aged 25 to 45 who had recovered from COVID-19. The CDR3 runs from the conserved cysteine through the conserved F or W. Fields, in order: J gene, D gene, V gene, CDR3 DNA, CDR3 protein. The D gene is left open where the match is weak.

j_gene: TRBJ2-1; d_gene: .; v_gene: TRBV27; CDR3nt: TGTGCCAGCACCAACGCGGTAGGGGGCTACAATGAGCAGTTCTTC; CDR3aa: CASTNAVGGYNEQFF
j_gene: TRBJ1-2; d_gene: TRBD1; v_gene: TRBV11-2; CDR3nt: TGTGCCAGCAGCTCCGCCCTCCTTCAGGGGGCGCTTGATGGCTACACCTTC; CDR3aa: CASSSALLQGALDGYTF
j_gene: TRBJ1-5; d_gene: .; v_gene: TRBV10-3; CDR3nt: TGTGCCACTACAGGGTCCCTTAATCAGCCCCAGCATTTT; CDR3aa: CATTGSLNQPQHF
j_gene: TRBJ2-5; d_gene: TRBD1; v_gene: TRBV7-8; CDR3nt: TGTGCCAGCAGCGGGACAGGCCAAGAGACCCAGTACTTC; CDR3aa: CASSGTGQETQYF
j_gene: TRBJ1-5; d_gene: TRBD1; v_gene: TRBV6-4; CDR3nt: TGTGCCAGCAGTGGGACAGGGTCGGGCTACAATCAGCCCCAGCATTTT; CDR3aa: CASSGTGSGYNQPQHF
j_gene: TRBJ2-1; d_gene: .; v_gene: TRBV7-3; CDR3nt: TGTGCCAGCAGCTTAAAAGGCGGCAATGAGCAGTTCTTC; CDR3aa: CASSLKGGNEQFF
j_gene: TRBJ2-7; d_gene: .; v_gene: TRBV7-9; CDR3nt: TGTGCCAGCAGGCCAGGACAGCCCCCCTACGAGCAGTACTTC; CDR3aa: CASRPGQPPYEQYF
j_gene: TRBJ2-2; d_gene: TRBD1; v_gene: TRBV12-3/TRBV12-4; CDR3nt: TGTGCCAGCAGTTGGGCAGGGGGCGGGCTGTTTTTT; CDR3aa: CASSWAGGGLFF
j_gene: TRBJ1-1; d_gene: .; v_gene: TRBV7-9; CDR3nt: TGTGCCAGCAGCTTAGATCGGGGTTTCGCTTTCTTT; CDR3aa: CASSLDRGFAFF
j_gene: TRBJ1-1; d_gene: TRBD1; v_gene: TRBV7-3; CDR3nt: TGTGCCAGCAGCTTAGGGACAGGAAACACTGAAGCTTTCTTT; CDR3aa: CASSLGTGNTEAFF
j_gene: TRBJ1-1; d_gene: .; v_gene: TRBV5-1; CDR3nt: TGCGCCAGCAGCTTGTCCATGAACACTGAAGCTTTCTTT; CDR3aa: CASSLSMNTEAFF
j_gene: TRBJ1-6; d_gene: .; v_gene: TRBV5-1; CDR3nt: TGCGCCAGCAGCCCCCGAGGGAGCTCCTATAATTCACCCCTCCACTTT; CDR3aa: CASSPRGSSYNSPLHF
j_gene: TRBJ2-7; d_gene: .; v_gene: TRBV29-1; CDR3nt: TGCAGCATCATTCTAGCGCTGAGCCCCTACGAGCAGTACTTC; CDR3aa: CSIILALSPYEQYF
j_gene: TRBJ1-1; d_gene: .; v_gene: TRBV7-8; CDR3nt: TGTGCCAGCAGCTGGAGAACCCCTTTTGAGGGCACTGAAGCTTTCTTT; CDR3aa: CASSWRTPFEGTEAFF